The rows below give T cell receptor beta chains drawn from one sample of a study of control samples from healthy donors and cancer patients. Profiled with immunoSEQ multiplex PCR; TCRdb holds only in-frame clones, not every one. The table has about 190,000 clones, about 91% seen once. The sequenced sample was blood. All receptors come from a man aged 30-40 years in good health. The CDR3 runs from the conserved cysteine through the conserved F or W. The D gene is left open where the match is weak. Clone size is given for some rows only: seen once, a few or many times, or a class if the clone is expanded.

D | size | J | V | length | CDR3
NA | NA | TRBJ2-7 | TRBV10-3 | 15 | CAISENNRGLNEQYF
TRBD1 | NA | TRBJ2-7 | TRBV9 | 14 | CASSVAGTAYEQYF
NA | NA | TRBJ2-3 | TRBV7-3 | 14 | CASSLTRTSDTQYF
TRBD1 | NA | TRBJ1-1 | TRBV12-3/TRBV12-4 | 12 | CASSYDRAEAFF
NA | NA | TRBJ2-7 | TRBV7-8 | 16 | CASSTGDGGRSYEQYF
NA | NA | TRBJ2-7 | TRBV9 | 14 | CASSVVSSSYEQYF
TRBD2 | once | TRBJ2-1 | TRBV5-1 | 16 | CASSLFGTSSYNEQFF
NA | NA | TRBJ2-2 | TRBV5-1 | 16 | CASTLAGDPSTGELFF
TRBD1 | NA | TRBJ2-3 | TRBV5-1 | 14 | CASSPRDRGGTQYF
TRBD1 | once | TRBJ2-5 | TRBV27 | 14 | CASSFRGRVETQYF
TRBD1 | NA | TRBJ1-2 | TRBV29-1 | 12 | CSVPGTVYGYTF
TRBD2 | NA | TRBJ2-3 | TRBV2 | 17 | CASSRGLAASSTDTQYF
NA | NA | TRBJ1-2 | TRBV19 | 14 | CASSIDHRRSGYTF
NA | NA | TRBJ1-1 | TRBV24-1 | 13 | CATSDGQNTEAFF
NA | NA | TRBJ1-3 | TRBV7-2 | 14 | CASSLGFSGNTIYF
NA | few | TRBJ1-5 | TRBV19 | 13 | CASSRRTNQPQHF
NA | NA | TRBJ1-4 | TRBV5-1 | 14 | CASRPTSTNEKLFF
NA | NA | TRBJ1-2 | TRBV19 | 13 | CASSIGRDYGYTF
NA | few | TRBJ1-2 | TRBV30 | 13 | CAWSVLWVGGYTF
NA | NA | TRBJ2-2 | TRBV25-1 | 16 | CASSRLRQANVGELFF
TRBD1 | NA | TRBJ1-2 | TRBV18 | 13 | CASSRQGYYGYTF
NA | NA | TRBJ2-7 | TRBV10-3 | 16 | CAISELKVQGEDEQYF
TRBD1 | NA | TRBJ1-1 | TRBV5-6 | 18 | CASSPIAGTGLFGTEAFF
NA | few | TRBJ1-1 | TRBV2 | 12 | CASSETQGTAFF
NA | NA | TRBJ2-1 | TRBV25-1 | 14 | CASSPRGPYNEQFF
NA | NA | TRBJ2-3 | TRBV6-5 | 14 | CASSYSLYTDTQYF
NA | NA | TRBJ2-5 | TRBV19 | 14 | CASSIPDKQETQYF
NA | NA | TRBJ1-2 | TRBV6-5 | 13 | CASSPTSGNGYTF
NA | NA | TRBJ1-6 | TRBV4-2 | 16 | CASRSDGGQDNSPLHF
NA | NA | TRBJ1-4 | TRBV5-1 | 15 | CASSLGWATNEKLFF
NA | NA | TRBJ1-4 | TRBV28 | 14 | CASLMGGRGEKLFF
TRBD1 | NA | TRBJ2-7 | TRBV2 | 15 | CASSEQGQTSYEQYF
NA | once | TRBJ1-2 | TRBV4-2 | 13 | CASSQDGFGGYTF
NA | NA | TRBJ1-5 | TRBV2 | 12 | CASDQGNQPQHF
NA | NA | TRBJ1-2 | TRBV7-9 | 14 | CASSFGQGPYGYTF
NA | once | TRBJ1-1 | TRBV5-1 | 15 | CASSLAGGSQVKAFF
NA | once | TRBJ2-3 | TRBV7-3 | 13 | CASSFRAVDTQYF
NA | NA | TRBJ2-3 | TRBV5-6 | 13 | CASSLESTDTQYF
NA | NA | TRBJ1-5 | TRBV11-2 | 15 | CASSSWGEEGQPQHF
NA | NA | TRBJ1-5 | TRBV11-2 | 15 | CASSLGWLGNQPQHF
TRBD1 | NA | TRBJ2-7 | TRBV4-1 | 16 | CASSLQDRGGSYEQYF
TRBD1 | NA | TRBJ2-1 | TRBV11-2 | 12 | CASSGQGGKQFF
TRBD1 | once | TRBJ1-1 | TRBV5-6 | 14 | CASSRGQLNTEAFF
NA | NA | TRBJ1-6 | TRBV10-2 | 15 | CASSVAGYYNSPLHF
TRBD1 | NA | TRBJ2-3 | TRBV6-5 | 14 | CASKTGLGTDTQYF
TRBD1 | NA | TRBJ1-2 | TRBV12-3/TRBV12-4 | 13 | CASSLGQGGGYTF
NA | once | TRBJ1-1 | TRBV5-1 | 13 | CASSFDTNTEAFF